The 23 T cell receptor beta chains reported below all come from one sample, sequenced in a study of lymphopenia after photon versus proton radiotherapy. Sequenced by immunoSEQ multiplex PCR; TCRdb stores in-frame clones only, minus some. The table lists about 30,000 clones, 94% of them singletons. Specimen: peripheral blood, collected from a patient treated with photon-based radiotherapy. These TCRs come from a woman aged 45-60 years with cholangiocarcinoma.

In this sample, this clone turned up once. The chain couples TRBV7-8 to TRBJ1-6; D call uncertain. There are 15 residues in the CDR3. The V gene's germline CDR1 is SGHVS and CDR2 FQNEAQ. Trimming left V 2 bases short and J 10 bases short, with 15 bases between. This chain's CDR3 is CASSLIRGIDSPLHF. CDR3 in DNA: TGTGCCAGCAGCTTAATACGGGGAATAGACTCACCCCTCCACTTT.

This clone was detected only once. The CDR3 here is CASSLEIKTRNYGYTF. The CDR3 coding sequence is TGTGCCAGCAGCTTAGAAATCAAAACACGTAACTATGGCTACACCTTC. The chain joins TRBV7-9 to TRBJ1-2; D is uncertain. The CDR3 is 16 residues long. Trimming left V 1 base short and J 1 base short, with 13 bases between. CDR1 and CDR2 (germline): SEHNR, FQNEAQ (reference sequence).

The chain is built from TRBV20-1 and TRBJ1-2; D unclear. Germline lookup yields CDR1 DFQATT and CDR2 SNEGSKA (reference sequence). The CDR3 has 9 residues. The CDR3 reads CALAYGYTF. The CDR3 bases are TGCGCGTTAGCCTACGGCTACACCTTC.

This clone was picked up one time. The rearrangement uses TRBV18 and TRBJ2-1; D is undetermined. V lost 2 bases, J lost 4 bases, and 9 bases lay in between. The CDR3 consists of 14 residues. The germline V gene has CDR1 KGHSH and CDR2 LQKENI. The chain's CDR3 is CASSPIFSYNEQFF. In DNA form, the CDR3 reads TGTGCCAGCTCACCAATATTCTCTTACAATGAGCAGTTCTTC.

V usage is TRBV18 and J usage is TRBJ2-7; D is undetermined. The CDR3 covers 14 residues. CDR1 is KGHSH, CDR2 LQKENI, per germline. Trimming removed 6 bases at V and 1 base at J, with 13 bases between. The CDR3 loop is CASSGNGWSYEQYF. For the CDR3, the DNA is TGTGCCAGCTCGGGGAACGGGTGGTCCTACGAGCAGTACTTC.

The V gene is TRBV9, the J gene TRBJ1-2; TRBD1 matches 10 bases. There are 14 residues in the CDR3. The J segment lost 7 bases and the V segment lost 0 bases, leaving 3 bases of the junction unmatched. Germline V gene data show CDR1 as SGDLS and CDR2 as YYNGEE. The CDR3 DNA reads TGTGCCAGCAGCGTAGGAGGGACAGGGGTTGGCTACACCTTC. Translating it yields CASSVGGTGVGYTF.

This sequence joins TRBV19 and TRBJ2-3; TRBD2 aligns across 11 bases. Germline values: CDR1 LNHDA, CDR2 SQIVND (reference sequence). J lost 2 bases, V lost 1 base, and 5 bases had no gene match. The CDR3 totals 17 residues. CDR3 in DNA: TGTGCCAGTAGTATAGGGCTAGCGGGGGGTACCACAGATACGCAGTATTTT. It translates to CASSIGLAGGTTDTQYF.

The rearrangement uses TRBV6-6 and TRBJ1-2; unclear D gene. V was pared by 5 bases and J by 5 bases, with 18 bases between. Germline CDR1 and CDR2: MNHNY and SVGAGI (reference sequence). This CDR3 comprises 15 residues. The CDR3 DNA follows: TGTGCCAGCAGTCCCACGGGCCAGCTGGGGTATGGCTACACCTTC. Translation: CASSPTGQLGYGYTF.

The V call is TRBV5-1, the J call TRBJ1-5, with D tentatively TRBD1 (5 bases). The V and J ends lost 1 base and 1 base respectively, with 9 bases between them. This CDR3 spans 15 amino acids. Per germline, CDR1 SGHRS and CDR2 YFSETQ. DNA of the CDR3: TGCGCCAGCAGCTTGCAGGGTGGGAGCAATCAGCCCCAGCATTTT. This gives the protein CASSLQGGSNQPQHF.

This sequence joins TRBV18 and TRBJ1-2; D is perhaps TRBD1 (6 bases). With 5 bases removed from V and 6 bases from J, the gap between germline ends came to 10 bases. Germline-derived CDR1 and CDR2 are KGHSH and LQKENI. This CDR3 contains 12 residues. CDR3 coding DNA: TGTGCCAGCTCAATCCGGGACAATGGCTACACCTTC. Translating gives CASSIRDNGYTF.

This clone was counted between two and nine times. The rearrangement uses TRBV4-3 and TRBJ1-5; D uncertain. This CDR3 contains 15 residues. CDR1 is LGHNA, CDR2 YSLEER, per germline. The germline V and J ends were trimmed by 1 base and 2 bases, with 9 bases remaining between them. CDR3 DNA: TGCGCCAGCAGCCAAGTCCATGAGGGCAATCAGCCCCAGCATTTT. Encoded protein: CASSQVHEGNQPQHF.

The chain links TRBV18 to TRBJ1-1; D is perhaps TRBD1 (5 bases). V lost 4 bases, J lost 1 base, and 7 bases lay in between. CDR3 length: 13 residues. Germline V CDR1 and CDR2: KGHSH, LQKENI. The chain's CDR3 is CASSRGENTEAFF. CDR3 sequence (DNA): TGTGCCAGCTCACGGGGGGAGAACACTGAAGCTTTCTTT.

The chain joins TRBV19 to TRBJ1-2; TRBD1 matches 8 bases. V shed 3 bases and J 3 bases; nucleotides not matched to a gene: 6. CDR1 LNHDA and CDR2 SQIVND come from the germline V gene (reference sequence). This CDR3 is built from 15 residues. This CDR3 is CASSIDRGWDYGYTF. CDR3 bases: TGTGCCAGTAGTATCGACAGGGGTTGGGACTATGGCTACACCTTC.

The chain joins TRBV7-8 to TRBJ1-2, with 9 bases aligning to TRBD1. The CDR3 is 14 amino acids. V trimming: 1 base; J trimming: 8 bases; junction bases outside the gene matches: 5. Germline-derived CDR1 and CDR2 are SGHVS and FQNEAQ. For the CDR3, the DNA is TGTGCCAGCAGCTTAGGGGACAGGGATCGGGGCTACACCTTC. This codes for CASSLGDRDRGYTF.

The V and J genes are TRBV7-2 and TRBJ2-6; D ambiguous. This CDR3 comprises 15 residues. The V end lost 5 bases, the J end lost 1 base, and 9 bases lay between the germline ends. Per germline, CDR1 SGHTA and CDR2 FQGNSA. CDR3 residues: CASSVQSSGANVLTF. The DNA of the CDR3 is TGTGCCAGCAGCGTACAGTCTTCTGGGGCCAACGTCCTGACTTTC.

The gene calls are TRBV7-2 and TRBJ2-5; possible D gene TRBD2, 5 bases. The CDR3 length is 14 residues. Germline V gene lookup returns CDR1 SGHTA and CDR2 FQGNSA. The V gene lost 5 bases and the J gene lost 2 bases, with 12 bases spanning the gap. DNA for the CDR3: TGTGCCAGCAGCCTTCCGGGAAAGCAAGAGACCCAGTACTTC. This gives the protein CASSLPGKQETQYF.

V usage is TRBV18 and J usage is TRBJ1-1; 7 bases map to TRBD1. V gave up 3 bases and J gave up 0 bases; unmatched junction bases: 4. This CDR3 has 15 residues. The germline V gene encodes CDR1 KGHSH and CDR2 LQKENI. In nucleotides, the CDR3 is TGTGCCAGCTCACCCCAGGGGGGTATGAACACTGAAGCTTTCTTT. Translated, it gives CASSPQGGMNTEAFF.

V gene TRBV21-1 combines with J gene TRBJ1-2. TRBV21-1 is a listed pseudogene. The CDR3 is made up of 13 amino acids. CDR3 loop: CASVTSSDYGYTF. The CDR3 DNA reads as TGTGCCAGCGTAACCAGCTCAGACTATGGCTACACCTTC.

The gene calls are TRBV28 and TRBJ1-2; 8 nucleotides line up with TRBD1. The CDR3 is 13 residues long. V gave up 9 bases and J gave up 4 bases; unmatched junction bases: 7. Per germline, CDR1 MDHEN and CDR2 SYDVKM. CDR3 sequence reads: CASVTGGSYGYTF. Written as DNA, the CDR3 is TGTGCCAGTGTCACAGGGGGTTCCTATGGCTACACCTTC.

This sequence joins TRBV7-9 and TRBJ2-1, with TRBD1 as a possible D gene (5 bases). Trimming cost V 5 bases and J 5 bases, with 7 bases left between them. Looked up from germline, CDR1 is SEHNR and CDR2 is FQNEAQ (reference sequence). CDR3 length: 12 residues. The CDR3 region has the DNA TGTGCCAGCAGCCCAGGGCACAATGAGCAGTTCTTC. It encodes CASSPGHNEQFF.

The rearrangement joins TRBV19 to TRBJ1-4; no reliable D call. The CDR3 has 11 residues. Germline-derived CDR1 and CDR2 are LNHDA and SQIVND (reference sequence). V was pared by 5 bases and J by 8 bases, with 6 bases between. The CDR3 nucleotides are TGTGCCAGTAGTGCACAGGAAAAACTGTTTTTT. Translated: CASSAQEKLFF. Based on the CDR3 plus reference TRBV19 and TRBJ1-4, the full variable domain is DGGITQSPKYLFRKEGQNVTLSCEQNLNHDAMYWYRQDPGQGLRLIYYSQIVNDFQKGDIAEGYSVSREKKESFPLTVTSAQKNPTAFYLCASSAQEKLFFGSGTQLSVL.

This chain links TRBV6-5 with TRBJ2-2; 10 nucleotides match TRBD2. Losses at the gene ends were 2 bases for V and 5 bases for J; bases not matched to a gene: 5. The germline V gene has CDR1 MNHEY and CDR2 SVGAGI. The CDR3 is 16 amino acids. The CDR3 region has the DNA TGTGCCAGCAGTTACGAGCGGGGGGGAAGTACCGGGGAGCTGTTTTTT. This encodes CASSYERGGSTGELFF.

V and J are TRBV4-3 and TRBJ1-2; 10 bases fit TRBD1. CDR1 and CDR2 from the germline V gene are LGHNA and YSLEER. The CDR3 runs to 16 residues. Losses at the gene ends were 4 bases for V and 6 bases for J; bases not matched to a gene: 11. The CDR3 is CASSPGTGDGGDGYTF. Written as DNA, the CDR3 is TGCGCCAGCAGCCCCGGGACAGGGGATGGGGGGGATGGCTACACCTTC.